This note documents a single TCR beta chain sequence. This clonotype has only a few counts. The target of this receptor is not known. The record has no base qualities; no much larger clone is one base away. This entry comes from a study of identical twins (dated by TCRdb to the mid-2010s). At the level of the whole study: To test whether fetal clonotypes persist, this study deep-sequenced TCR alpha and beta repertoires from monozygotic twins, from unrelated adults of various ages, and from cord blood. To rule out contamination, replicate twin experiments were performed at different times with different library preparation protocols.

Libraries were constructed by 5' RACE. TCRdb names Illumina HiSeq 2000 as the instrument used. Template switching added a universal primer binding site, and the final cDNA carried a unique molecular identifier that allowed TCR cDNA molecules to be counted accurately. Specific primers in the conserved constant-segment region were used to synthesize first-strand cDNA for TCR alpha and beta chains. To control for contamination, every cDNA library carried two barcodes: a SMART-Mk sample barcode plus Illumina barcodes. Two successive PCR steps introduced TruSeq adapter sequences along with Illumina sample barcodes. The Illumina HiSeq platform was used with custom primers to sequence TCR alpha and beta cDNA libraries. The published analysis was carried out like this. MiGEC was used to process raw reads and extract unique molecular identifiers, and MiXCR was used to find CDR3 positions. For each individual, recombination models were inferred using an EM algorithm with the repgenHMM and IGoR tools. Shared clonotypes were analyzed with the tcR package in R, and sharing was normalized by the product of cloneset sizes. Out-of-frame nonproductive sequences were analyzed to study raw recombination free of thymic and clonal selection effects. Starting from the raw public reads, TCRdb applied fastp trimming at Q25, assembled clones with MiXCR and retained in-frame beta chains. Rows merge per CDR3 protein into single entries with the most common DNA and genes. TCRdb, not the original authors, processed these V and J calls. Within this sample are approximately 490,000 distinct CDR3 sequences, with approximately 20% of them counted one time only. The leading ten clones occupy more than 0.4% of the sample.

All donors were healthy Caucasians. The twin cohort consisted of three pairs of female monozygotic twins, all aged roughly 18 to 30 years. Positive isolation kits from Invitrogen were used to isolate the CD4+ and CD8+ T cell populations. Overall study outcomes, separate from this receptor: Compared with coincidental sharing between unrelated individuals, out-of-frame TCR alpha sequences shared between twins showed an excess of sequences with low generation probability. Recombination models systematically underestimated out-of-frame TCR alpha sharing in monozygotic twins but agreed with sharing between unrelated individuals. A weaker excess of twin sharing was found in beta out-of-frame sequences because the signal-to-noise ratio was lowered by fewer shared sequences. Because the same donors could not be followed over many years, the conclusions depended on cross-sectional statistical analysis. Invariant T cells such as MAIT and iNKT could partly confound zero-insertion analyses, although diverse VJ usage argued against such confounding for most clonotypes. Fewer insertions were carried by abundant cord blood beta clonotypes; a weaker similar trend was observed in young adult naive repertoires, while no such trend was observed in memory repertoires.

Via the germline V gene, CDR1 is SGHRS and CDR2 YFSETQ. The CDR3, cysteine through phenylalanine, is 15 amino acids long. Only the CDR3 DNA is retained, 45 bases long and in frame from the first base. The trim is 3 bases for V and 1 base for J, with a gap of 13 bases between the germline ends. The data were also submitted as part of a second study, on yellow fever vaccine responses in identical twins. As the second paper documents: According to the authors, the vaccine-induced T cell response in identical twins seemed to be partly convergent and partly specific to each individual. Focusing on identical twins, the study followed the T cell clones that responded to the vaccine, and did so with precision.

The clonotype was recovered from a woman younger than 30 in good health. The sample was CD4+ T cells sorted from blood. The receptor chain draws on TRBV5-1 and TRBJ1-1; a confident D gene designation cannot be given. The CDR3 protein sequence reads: CASSWTLSRNTEAFF. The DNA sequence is TGCGCCAGCAGCTGGACGCTATCTCGGAACACTGAAGCTTTCTTT. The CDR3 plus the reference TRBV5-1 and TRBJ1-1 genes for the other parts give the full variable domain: KAGVTQTPRYLIKTRGQQVTLSCSPISGHRSVSWYQQTPGQGLQFLFEYFSETQRNKGNFPGRFSGRQFSNSRSEMNVSTLELGDSALYLCASSWTLSRNTEAFFGQGTRLTVV.